This T cell receptor (beta chain) was obtained from a study of blood T cell repertoires in COVID-19. Across the study: Nucleic acid was either cDNA or gDNA, and it came from T cells, B-cell-depleted T cells, or PBMCs.

Some clones are missing from TCRdb's copy, which holds only in-frame ones; the method was immunoSEQ multiplex PCR. The table shows about 380,000 clones, with 85% to 90% occurring only once. Recruitment covered about two dozen US areas and drew participants whose ages spanned roughly 18 to 95 years. This TCR derives from a young woman who had recovered from COVID-19. Sample: PBMCs or T cells enriched from blood (not recorded which).

The CDR3 here is CASSQDRGLNTEAFF. The CDR3 nucleotides read TGCGCCAGCAGCCAAGACAGGGGTCTGAACACTGAAGCTTTCTTT. The V call is TRBV4-3, the J call TRBJ1-1; D perhaps matches TRBD1 (6 bases). The V and J ends lost 0 bases and 0 bases respectively, with 8 bases between them. Germline V gives CDR1 LGHNA, CDR2 YSLEER. The CDR3 runs 15 residues.